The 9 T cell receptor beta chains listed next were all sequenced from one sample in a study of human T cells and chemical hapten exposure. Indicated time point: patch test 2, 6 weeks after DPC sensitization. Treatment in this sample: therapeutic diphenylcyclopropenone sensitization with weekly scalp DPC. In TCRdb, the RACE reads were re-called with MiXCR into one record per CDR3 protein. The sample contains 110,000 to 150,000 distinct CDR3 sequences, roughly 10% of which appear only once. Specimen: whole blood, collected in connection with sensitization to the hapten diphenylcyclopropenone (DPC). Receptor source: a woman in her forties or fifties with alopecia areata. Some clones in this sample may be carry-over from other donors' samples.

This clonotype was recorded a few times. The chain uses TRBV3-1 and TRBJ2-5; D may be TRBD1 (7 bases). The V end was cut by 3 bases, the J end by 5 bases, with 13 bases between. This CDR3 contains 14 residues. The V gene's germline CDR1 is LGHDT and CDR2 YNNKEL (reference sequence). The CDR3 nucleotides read TGTGCCAGCAGCCAGGCGGGACAGCGGGAGACCCAGTACTTC. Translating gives CASSQAGQRETQYF.

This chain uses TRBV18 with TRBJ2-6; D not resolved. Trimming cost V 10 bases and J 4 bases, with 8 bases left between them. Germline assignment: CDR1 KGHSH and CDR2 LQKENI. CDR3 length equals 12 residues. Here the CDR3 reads CANSAGANVLTF. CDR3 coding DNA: TGTGCCAACTCCGCGGGGGCCAACGTCCTGACTTTC.

CDR3 sequence reads: CSPLRGIYGYTF. Written as DNA, the CDR3 is TGCAGCCCCCTTCGGGGGATCTATGGCTACACCTTC. The genes are TRBV29-1 and TRBJ1-2; possibly TRBD1 for D (5 bases). The CDR3 has 12 amino acids. The germline V gene has CDR1 SQVTM and CDR2 ANQGSEA. The V end lost 8 bases, the J end lost 4 bases, and 14 bases lay between the germline ends.

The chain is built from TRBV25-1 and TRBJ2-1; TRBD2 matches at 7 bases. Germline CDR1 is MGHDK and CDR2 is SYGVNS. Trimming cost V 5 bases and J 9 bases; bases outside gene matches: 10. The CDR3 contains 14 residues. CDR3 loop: CASSTIMGGGEQFF. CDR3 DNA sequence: TGTGCCAGCAGTACCATAATGGGGGGGGGTGAGCAGTTCTTC.

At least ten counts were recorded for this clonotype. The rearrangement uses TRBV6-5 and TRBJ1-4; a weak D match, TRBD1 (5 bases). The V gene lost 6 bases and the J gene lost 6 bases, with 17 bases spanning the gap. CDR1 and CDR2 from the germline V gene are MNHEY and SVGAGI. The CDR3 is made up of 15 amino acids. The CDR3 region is CASRRGGSLDEKLFF. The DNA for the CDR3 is TGTGCCAGCAGGAGGGGCGGAAGCTTAGATGAAAAACTGTTTTTT.

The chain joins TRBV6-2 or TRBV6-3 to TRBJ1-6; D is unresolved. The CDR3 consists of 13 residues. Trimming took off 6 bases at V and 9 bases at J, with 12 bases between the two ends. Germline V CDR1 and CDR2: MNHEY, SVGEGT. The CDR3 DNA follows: TGTGCCAGCAGGCCGACGAGTAGTTCACCCCTCCACTTT. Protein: CASRPTSSSPLHF.

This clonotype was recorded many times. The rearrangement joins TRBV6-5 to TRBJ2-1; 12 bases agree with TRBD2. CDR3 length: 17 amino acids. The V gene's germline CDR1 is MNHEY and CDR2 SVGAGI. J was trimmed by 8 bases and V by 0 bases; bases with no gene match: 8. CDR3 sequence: CASSYSFRLAGVDEQFF. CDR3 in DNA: TGTGCCAGCAGTTACTCGTTTAGACTAGCGGGAGTCGATGAGCAGTTCTTC.

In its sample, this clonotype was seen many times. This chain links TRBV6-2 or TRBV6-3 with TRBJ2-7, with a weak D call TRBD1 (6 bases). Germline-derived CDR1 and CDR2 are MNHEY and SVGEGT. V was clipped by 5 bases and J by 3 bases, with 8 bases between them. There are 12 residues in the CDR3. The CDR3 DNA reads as TGTGCCAGCAGTCAACAGGGCTACGAGCAGTACTTC. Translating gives CASSQQGYEQYF.

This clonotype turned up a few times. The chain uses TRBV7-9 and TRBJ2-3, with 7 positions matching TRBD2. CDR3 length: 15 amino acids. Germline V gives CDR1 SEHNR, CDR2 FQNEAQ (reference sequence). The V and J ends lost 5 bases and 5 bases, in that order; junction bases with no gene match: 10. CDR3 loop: CASSITAGAGDTQYF. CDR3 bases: TGTGCCAGCAGCATAACGGCGGGAGCGGGAGATACGCAGTATTTT.